The 23 T cell receptor beta chains in this list originate from one sample, sequenced in a study of T cell clonality in common variable immunodeficiency. This table comes from immunoSEQ multiplex PCR, and its TCRdb copy is limited to in-frame clones, with some not included. The specimen gives some 28,000 clones without singletons; the ten biggest hold more than 10%. The sample consisted of peripheral blood mononuclear cells. These receptors came from a person between 18 and 70 years old in good health.

This clone was found many times. The CDR3 end falls 3 residues outside the read, so it is completed with the germline J gene. The J gene is TRBJ2-7, the V gene TRBV7-3, with 8 bases matching TRBD1. Trimming at V came to 2 bases and at J to 6 bases, leaving 9 bases not matched to a gene. The CDR3 runs to 15 residues. Germline values: CDR1 SGHTA, CDR2 FQGTGA. CDR3: CASSLALPGQGEQYF. Incomplete CDR3 DNA: TGTGCCAGCAGCTTAGCCCTTCCCGGACAGGGCGAG.

Points on this clone: The read gets to within 3 residues of the CDR3 end, and the germline J gene fills in the rest. The genes are TRBV7-2 and TRBJ1-5, with D tentatively TRBD1 (5 bases). Germline-derived CDR1 and CDR2 are SGHTA and FQGNSA. CDR3 length equals 13 residues. V lost 5 bases and J lost 5, with 10 bases in between. The CDR3 is CASSQGSHQPQHF. The DNA read from the CDR3 is TGTGCCAGCAGCCAGGGTTCCCATCAGCCC. Based on the CDR3 plus reference TRBV7-2 and TRBJ1-5, the full variable domain is GAGVSQSPSNKVTEKGKDVELRCDPISGHTALYWYRQSLGQGLEFLIYFQGNSAPDKSGLPSDRFSAERTGGSVSTLTIQRTQQEDSAVYLCASSQGSHQPQHFGDGTRLSIL.

In regard to this clone: The CDR3 end falls 3 residues outside the read, so it is completed with the germline J gene. This chain uses TRBV2 with TRBJ1-1, with D possibly matching TRBD1 (5 bases). Trimming shortened V by 8 bases and J by 1 base, and 11 bases separated the two germline ends. The CDR3 is 13 amino acids. The germline gives CDR1 SNHLY, CDR2 FYNNEI. CDR3 region: CASGPGGNTEAFF. The sequenced part of the CDR3 DNA is TGTGCCAGCGGCCCGGGGGGGAACACTGAA.

This clone was recorded at least ten times. The read gets to within 3 residues of the CDR3 end, and the germline J gene fills in the rest. J is TRBJ2-3 and V is TRBV6-2 or TRBV6-3, with TRBD1 matching over 9 bases. J lost 2 bases, V lost 4 bases, and 4 bases had no gene match. The CDR3 length is 15 residues. In germline, CDR1 is MNHEY, CDR2 SVGEGT. The part of the CDR3 DNA that was read is TGTGCCAGCAGTTGGACAGGGGTCCCCACAGATACG. The encoded protein is CASSWTGVPTDT. The full CDR3 is CASSWTGVPTDTQYF.

This clone was recorded many times. The CDR3 extends 3 residues past the end of the read, so its final part is completed from the germline J gene. This chain joins TRBV5-5 and TRBJ1-5, with D possibly being TRBD1 (5 bases). CDR1 is SGHKS, CDR2 YYEKEE, per germline (reference sequence). The V end lost 4 bases, the J end lost 1 base, and 12 bases lay between the germline ends. The CDR3 totals 15 residues. CDR3: CASSGGARSNQPQHF. CDR3 bases read: TGTGCCAGCAGCGGCGGGGCCCGGAGCAATCAGCCC.

This clone was recorded at least ten times. The sequenced fragment ends 3 residues before the CDR3 boundary, so the rest is inferred from the germline J gene. The chain recombines TRBV6-4 with TRBJ2-2; D may be TRBD1 (6 bases). Germline CDR1 is MRHNA and CDR2 is SNTAGT. CDR3 length: 16 amino acids. Trimming removed 2 bases at V and 4 bases at J, with 14 bases between. The CDR3 bases that were read are TGTGCCAGCAGTGACGCCCGCCAGGGGCCCACCGGGGAG. It translates to CASSDARQGPTGE. The entire CDR3 protein is CASSDARQGPTGELFF.

In its sample, this clone was seen many times. The CDR3 end falls 3 residues outside the read, so it is completed with the germline J gene. This chain uses TRBV5-4 with TRBJ2-7; TRBD2 matches at 9 bases. CDR3 length equals 16 residues. Germline V gives CDR1 SGHNT, CDR2 YYREEE (reference sequence). V shed 4 bases and J 3 bases; nucleotides not matched to a gene: 11. CDR3 DNA (partial): TGTGCCAGCAGCAGCCAGGGATTTAGCGGGGGCTACGAG. Translating it yields CASSSQGFSGGYE. The complete CDR3 sequence is CASSSQGFSGGYEQYF.

The sample holds many counts of this clone. The read terminates 3 residues ahead of where the CDR3 ends, so the germline J gene completes it. The chain links TRBV5-1 to TRBJ2-5; D possibly corresponds to TRBD1 (6 bases). The CDR3 runs to 14 residues. Germline values: CDR1 SGHRS, CDR2 YFSETQ. V dropped 2 bases and J dropped 1 base, with 9 bases sitting between them. Incomplete CDR3 DNA: TGCGCCAGCAGCTTTGGGGGCTTCCAAGAGACC. Encoded protein: CASSFGGFQET. The whole CDR3 protein reads CASSFGGFQETQYF.

A remark on this clone: The CDR3 end lies 3 residues beyond the end of the read and is filled in from the germline J gene. This chain connects TRBV7-9 to TRBJ1-2, with D hard to call. The V and J ends lost 2 bases and 4 bases respectively, with 11 bases between them. The CDR3 runs to 14 residues. Looked up from germline, CDR1 is SEHNR and CDR2 is FQNEAQ (reference sequence). The DNA read from the CDR3 is TGTGCCAGCAGCTTATTACGCAGTTTCTATGGC. It yields the protein CASSLLRSFYG. The whole CDR3 protein is CASSLLRSFYGYTF.

This clone was seen ten or more times. The sequenced fragment ends 3 residues before the CDR3 boundary, so the rest is inferred from the germline J gene. This sequence joins TRBV10-3 and TRBJ2-1; D tentatively reads TRBD1 or TRBD2 (7 bases each). Germline-derived CDR1 and CDR2 are ENHRY and SYGVKD. V dropped 6 bases and J dropped 5 bases, with 17 bases sitting between them. The length of the CDR3 is 15 residues. Incomplete CDR3 DNA: TGTGCCATCAGATCGGGGAGGGGGCAAGACAATGAG. Protein: CAIRSGRGQDNE. Given in full, the CDR3 is CAIRSGRGQDNEQFF.

With regard to this clone: With the read ending 3 residues before the CDR3 end, the germline J gene is used to fill in that end. This chain joins TRBV2 and TRBJ1-2; D unresolved. Looked up from germline, CDR1 is SNHLY and CDR2 is FYNNEI. The CDR3 covers 14 residues. Trimming stripped 8 bases from V and 2 bases from J, with 15 bases between. CDR3 residues: CASRFPQRNYGYTF. The CDR3 bases that were read are TGTGCCAGCCGTTTTCCCCAGAGAAACTATGGC.

This clone was seen many times. The read ends 3 residues before the CDR3 terminus; that terminus is restored from the germline J gene. This chain links TRBV7-9 with TRBJ1-4; D possibly corresponds to TRBD1 (5 bases). This CDR3 is 15 amino acids long. Trimming cost V 5 bases and J 8 bases, with 18 bases left between them. Per germline, CDR1 SEHNR and CDR2 FQNEAQ (reference sequence). The CDR3 DNA, read in part, is TGTGCCAGCAGCGAAGAGGGAGAGGAGGGGGAAAAA. It yields the protein CASSEEGEEGEK. The whole CDR3 sequence reads CASSEEGEEGEKLFF.

Many counts were recorded for this clone. The read ends 3 residues shy of where the CDR3 ends; the end is completed using the germline J gene. The rearrangement links TRBV14 to TRBJ2-7; a weak D match, TRBD1 (6 bases). Germline V gives CDR1 SGHDN, CDR2 FVKESK. V was shortened by 4 bases and J by 6 bases, with 13 bases between the two germline ends. The CDR3 sequence is 13 residues long. This chain's CDR3 is CASSRGQSLEQYF. CDR3 DNA (partial): TGTGCCAGCAGCCGAGGACAGTCCCTCGAG.

Concerning this clone: The read terminates 3 residues ahead of where the CDR3 ends, so the germline J gene completes it. V usage is TRBV7-6 and J usage is TRBJ1-1; D uncertain. V dropped 1 base and J dropped 1 base, with 10 bases sitting between them. CDR3 length: 15 amino acids. The germline V gene has CDR1 SGHVS and CDR2 FNYEAQ. The CDR3 DNA, read in part, is TGTGCCAGCAGCTTAGGCCTTTCAGGGAACACTGAA. Its protein is CASSLGLSGNTE. The full CDR3 sequence reads CASSLGLSGNTEAFF.

The CDR3 sequence: CASSATGTANQPQYF. The covered CDR3 bases are TGCGCCAGCAGCGCGACCGGGACAGCTAATCAGCCG. The chain has TRBV5-1 and TRBJ2-3, with TRBD1 identical over 7 bases. The read falls 3 residues short of the CDR3 end, and the missing part is taken from the germline J gene. The germline CDR1 and CDR2 sequences are SGHRS and YFSETQ. There are 15 residues in the CDR3.

The sample holds many counts of this clone. From the germline J gene comes the end of the CDR3, since the read stops 3 residues before it. The gene calls are TRBV5-1 and TRBJ2-5, with TRBD2 identical over 13 bases. The CDR3 spans 16 residues. Germline CDR1 reads SGHRS; CDR2 reads YFSETQ. Trimming at V came to 7 bases and at J to 1 base, leaving 7 bases not matched to a gene. The sequenced CDR3 bases are TGCGCCAGCGGGACTAGCGGGGCGCACGCCCAAGAGACC. It specifies CASGTSGAHAQET. The whole CDR3 sequence is CASGTSGAHAQETQYF.

As regards this clone: Read sequence stops 3 residues before the CDR3 end, and the germline J gene provides the missing end. The V call is TRBV11-1, the J call TRBJ2-1, with TRBD2 identical over 11 bases. The V and J ends lost 7 bases and 1 base, in that order; junction bases with no gene match: 3. The CDR3 length is 15 residues. Germline values: CDR1 SGHAT, CDR2 FQDESV (reference sequence). CDR3 bases read: TGTGCCAGCACCCTAGCGGGGGGTTCCTACAATGAG. Translated: CASTLAGGSYNE. The full CDR3 sequence reads CASTLAGGSYNEQFF.

This clone has a handful of counts. The read ends 3 residues early relative to the CDR3; the germline J gene fills the gap. This sequence joins TRBV11-2 and TRBJ2-7; 9 bases map to TRBD1. The CDR3 loop spans 15 amino acids. CDR1 SGHAT and CDR2 FQNNGV come from the germline V gene. V lost 1 base and J lost 2; bases outside the gene matches: 3. The CDR3 sequence: CASSLVGTGPYEQYF. The sequenced part of the CDR3 DNA is TGTGCCAGCAGCTTAGTTGGGACAGGGCCCTACGAG.

This clone was seen at least ten times. The read ends 3 residues before the CDR3 terminus; that terminus is restored from the germline J gene. This rearrangement joins TRBV2 to TRBJ1-5, with D possibly being TRBD1 (5 bases). CDR3 length equals 15 residues. V was pared by 5 bases and J by 0 bases, with 11 bases between. Germline loops: CDR1 SNHLY, CDR2 FYNNEI. The DNA read from the CDR3 is TGTGCCAGCAGTTGGGCCAGGGATAGCAATCAGCCC. The encoded protein is CASSWARDSNQP. The entire CDR3 sequence reads CASSWARDSNQPQHF.

This clone was detected ten times or more. The read gets to within 3 residues of the CDR3 end, and the germline J gene fills in the rest. The chain employs TRBV6-2 or TRBV6-3 and TRBJ2-3; 9 nucleotides line up with TRBD2. The CDR3 runs to 16 residues. Germline values: CDR1 MNHEY, CDR2 SVGEGT. V shed 5 bases, J shed 2 bases, and the junction held 8 bases outside the gene matches. The CDR3 loop is CASSPLRGGSTDTQYF. The DNA read from the CDR3 is TGTGCCAGCAGTCCCCTGCGGGGGGGCTCCACAGATACG.

This clone occurred many times. The CDR3 spells CASSPRTGWAFF. The covered CDR3 bases are TGTGCCAGCAGCCCTCGGACGGGGTGG. This chain links TRBV28 with TRBJ1-1, with unresolved D. Read coverage stops 3 residues before the CDR3 terminus; the germline J gene supplies the remainder. There are 12 residues in the CDR3. Germline CDR1 reads MDHEN; CDR2 reads SYDVKM.

Worth noting for this clone: The CDR3 end is not reached by the read, which stops 3 residues before it; the germline J gene fills it in. The V gene is TRBV18, the J gene TRBJ1-6; 9 positions match TRBD1. Germline V lookup: CDR1 KGHSH, CDR2 LQKENI. This CDR3 region has 18 residues. The V gene end was trimmed by 3 bases and the J gene end by 7 bases; junction bases not matched to a gene: 13. Partial CDR3 DNA: TGTGCCAGCTCACCTTTTCATCGACAGGACAGGGGAAATTCACCC. It is translated as CASSPFHRQDRGNSP. The full CDR3 reads CASSPFHRQDRGNSPLHF.

Only a few counts were recorded for this clone. Sequencing ends 3 residues short of the CDR3 end; the germline J gene provides the rest. This chain connects TRBV5-1 to TRBJ2-1; 8 bases agree with TRBD2. The trim removed 0 bases at V and 6 bases at J, leaving 2 bases unmatched. Germline V gives CDR1 SGHRS, CDR2 YFSETQ. The CDR3 runs to 14 residues. This CDR3 reads CASSLAGGRNEQFF. Incomplete CDR3 DNA: TGCGCCAGCAGCTTGGCGGGGGGGCGCAATGAG.